This is a list of T cell receptor beta chains from one sample in a study of blood T cell repertoires in COVID-19. The repertoire was sequenced with immunoSEQ multiplex PCR; TCRdb's copy has only in-frame clones and lacks some. The sample holds some 120,000 clones; 85% to 90% are singletons and the top ten take more than 1.5%. The sequenced material came from peripheral blood. These receptors originate from a human donor in a cohort sampled during active COVID-19. CDR3s include the opening cysteine and the closing phenylalanine or tryptophan. The order of the fields is J gene, D gene, V gene, clone size, CDR3 DNA, CDR3 protein. A D gene is named only where the DNA matches it firmly. The listing skips clone size in some rows; elsewhere it reads once, few, many or a size class.

j_call: TRBJ2-7; d_call: NA; v_call: TRBV9; clone_size: NA; cdr3_nt: TGTGCCAGCAGCTCCCGGGACACATCCTACGAGCAGTACTTC; cdr3_aa: CASSSRDTSYEQYF
j_call: TRBJ2-2; d_call: TRBD1; v_call: TRBV5-8; clone_size: NA; cdr3_nt: TGTGCCAGCACGCAGGGGGCCGGGGAGCTGTTTTTT; cdr3_aa: CASTQGAGELFF
j_call: TRBJ2-7; d_call: NA; v_call: TRBV25-1; clone_size: NA; cdr3_nt: TGTGCCACCGGGGGCTACGAGCAGTACTTC; cdr3_aa: CATGGYEQYF
j_call: TRBJ1-1; d_call: NA; v_call: TRBV28; clone_size: NA; cdr3_nt: TGTGCCAGCAGTTCCCTCCCTTCAGGGAAAACTGAAGCTTTCTTT; cdr3_aa: CASSSLPSGKTEAFF
j_call: TRBJ1-4; d_call: NA; v_call: TRBV11-2; clone_size: once; cdr3_nt: TGTGCCAGCAGCTTGGAACGACTTGCAACTAATGAAAAACTGTTTTTT; cdr3_aa: CASSLERLATNEKLFF
j_call: TRBJ1-1; d_call: NA; v_call: TRBV2; clone_size: NA; cdr3_nt: TGTGCCAGCAGCATTACCGAGGGAGTCACTGAAGCTTTCTTT; cdr3_aa: CASSITEGVTEAFF
j_call: TRBJ2-1; d_call: NA; v_call: TRBV6-1; clone_size: few; cdr3_nt: TGTGCCAGCAGTGGCCCCGGACGGGGGGCTCGATACAATGAGCAGTTCTTC; cdr3_aa: CASSGPGRGARYNEQFF
j_call: TRBJ2-4; d_call: NA; v_call: TRBV19; clone_size: NA; cdr3_nt: TGTGCCACCCTAGTCGGAAACATTCAGTACTTC; cdr3_aa: CATLVGNIQYF
j_call: TRBJ1-4; d_call: NA; v_call: TRBV28; clone_size: NA; cdr3_nt: TGTGCCAGCAGTTTGGGCCCGAACTATGAAAAACTGTTTTTT; cdr3_aa: CASSLGPNYEKLFF
j_call: TRBJ1-3; d_call: NA; v_call: TRBV7-9; clone_size: few; cdr3_nt: TGTGCCAGCAGCACACAGATCTCTGGAAACACCATATATTTT; cdr3_aa: CASSTQISGNTIYF
j_call: TRBJ1-6; d_call: NA; v_call: TRBV7-2; clone_size: NA; cdr3_nt: TGTGCCAGCAGCTTAGTTCTGGGAGGCTCCTATAATTCACCCCTCCACTTT; cdr3_aa: CASSLVLGGSYNSPLHF
j_call: TRBJ2-7; d_call: TRBD2; v_call: TRBV9; clone_size: many; cdr3_nt: TGTGCCAGCAGCGCCACTAGCGGGAGCTACGAGCAGTACTTC; cdr3_aa: CASSATSGSYEQYF
j_call: TRBJ2-7; d_call: TRBD1; v_call: TRBV7-9; clone_size: NA; cdr3_nt: TGTGCCAGCAGCCACCTTAAGACAGGGGGAGGCTACGAGCAGTACTTC; cdr3_aa: CASSHLKTGGGYEQYF
j_call: TRBJ2-7; d_call: NA; v_call: TRBV6-5; clone_size: NA; cdr3_nt: TGTGCCAGCAGCCTCCCCAGGTCCTCCGGCTACGAGCAGTACTTC; cdr3_aa: CASSLPRSSGYEQYF
j_call: TRBJ1-5; d_call: TRBD1; v_call: TRBV18; clone_size: NA; cdr3_nt: TGTGCCAGCTCAACGGACAGGGGAAGCAATCAGCCCCAGCATTTT; cdr3_aa: CASSTDRGSNQPQHF
j_call: TRBJ2-7; d_call: NA; v_call: TRBV7-2; clone_size: NA; cdr3_nt: TGTGCCAGCAGCTTTCCAGGCCTTACCTACGAGCAGTACTTC; cdr3_aa: CASSFPGLTYEQYF
j_call: TRBJ1-2; d_call: NA; v_call: TRBV30; clone_size: few; cdr3_nt: TGTGCCTGGAGCCGGACTGGGGAGAGCTATGGCTACACCTTC; cdr3_aa: CAWSRTGESYGYTF
j_call: TRBJ1-3; d_call: NA; v_call: TRBV5-1; clone_size: NA; cdr3_nt: TGCGCCAGCAGCTTGAACCAGGCCGCTGGAAACACCATATATTTT; cdr3_aa: CASSLNQAAGNTIYF
j_call: TRBJ2-7; d_call: NA; v_call: TRBV7-2; clone_size: NA; cdr3_nt: TGTGCCAGCAGCTTAGGCGGGACCTACGAGCAGTACTTC; cdr3_aa: CASSLGGTYEQYF
j_call: TRBJ2-3; d_call: NA; v_call: TRBV5-1; clone_size: NA; cdr3_nt: TGCGCCAGCAGCATCCAAAAGGGACACACAGATACGCAGTATTTT; cdr3_aa: CASSIQKGHTDTQYF
j_call: TRBJ2-1; d_call: NA; v_call: TRBV2; clone_size: NA; cdr3_nt: TGTGCCACCGCGGCCCTAGATGAGCAGTTCTTC; cdr3_aa: CATAALDEQFF
j_call: TRBJ2-1; d_call: TRBD1; v_call: TRBV5-4; clone_size: NA; cdr3_nt: TGTGCCAGCAGCTCCCCGGACAGGGGGGATGAGCAGTTCTTC; cdr3_aa: CASSSPDRGDEQFF
j_call: TRBJ2-7; d_call: TRBD1; v_call: TRBV28; clone_size: NA; cdr3_nt: TGTGCCAGCAGCCTCTTTGGGACAGGGCCTTACGAGCAGTACTTC; cdr3_aa: CASSLFGTGPYEQYF
j_call: TRBJ2-1; d_call: TRBD2; v_call: TRBV6-6; clone_size: once; cdr3_nt: TGTGCCAGCAGTCCCCTTGGGGCTAGCGGGATAGCCTACAATGAGCAGTTCTTC; cdr3_aa: CASSPLGASGIAYNEQFF
j_call: TRBJ1-6; d_call: TRBD1; v_call: TRBV28; clone_size: NA; cdr3_nt: TGTGCCAGCAGCTCAGGGGGCGTTGGATCACCCCTCCACTTT; cdr3_aa: CASSSGGVGSPLHF
j_call: TRBJ1-2; d_call: NA; v_call: TRBV18; clone_size: NA; cdr3_nt: TGTGCCAGCTCACAGGGGCAGGGCTATGGCTACACCTTC; cdr3_aa: CASSQGQGYGYTF
j_call: TRBJ2-7; d_call: NA; v_call: TRBV9; clone_size: NA; cdr3_nt: TGTGCCAGCAGCCTCCGCGGGGACCCCTACGAGCAGTACTTC; cdr3_aa: CASSLRGDPYEQYF
j_call: TRBJ2-2; d_call: NA; v_call: TRBV2; clone_size: NA; cdr3_nt: TGTGCCAGCACGGGGAACACCGGGGAGCTGTTTTTT; cdr3_aa: CASTGNTGELFF
j_call: TRBJ2-1; d_call: NA; v_call: TRBV5-4; clone_size: NA; cdr3_nt: TGTGCCAGCAGCCCGGTGGGAGGAAGGTACAATGAGCAGTTCTTC; cdr3_aa: CASSPVGGRYNEQFF
j_call: TRBJ1-1; d_call: NA; v_call: TRBV18; clone_size: NA; cdr3_nt: TGTGCCAGCTCCCTCAGGGGCCGCGTCGCTGAAGCTTTCTTT; cdr3_aa: CASSLRGRVAEAFF
j_call: TRBJ1-1; d_call: NA; v_call: TRBV30; clone_size: once; cdr3_nt: TGTGCCTGGATATACGCGTTGAACACTGAAGCTTTCTTT; cdr3_aa: CAWIYALNTEAFF
j_call: TRBJ2-3; d_call: TRBD2; v_call: TRBV7-6; clone_size: NA; cdr3_nt: TGTGCCAGCAGCCCGCCAGCGGGAGCCACAGATACGCAGTATTTT; cdr3_aa: CASSPPAGATDTQYF
j_call: TRBJ2-1; d_call: TRBD2; v_call: TRBV9; clone_size: few; cdr3_nt: TGTGCCAGCAGCCCACGGACTAGCTCACCCCTGGTGAGTGAGCAGTTCTTC; cdr3_aa: CASSPRTSSPLVSEQFF
j_call: TRBJ2-3; d_call: TRBD2; v_call: TRBV18; clone_size: NA; cdr3_nt: TGTGCCAGCTCACCCGGGACTAGCGCCGGTAGGACAGATACGCAGTATTTT; cdr3_aa: CASSPGTSAGRTDTQYF
j_call: TRBJ1-4; d_call: NA; v_call: TRBV6-5; clone_size: NA; cdr3_nt: TGTGCCAGCAGTTACGGCAGGCCTAATGAAAAACTGTTTTTT; cdr3_aa: CASSYGRPNEKLFF
j_call: TRBJ1-4; d_call: NA; v_call: TRBV5-5; clone_size: NA; cdr3_nt: TGTGCCAGCAGCTTGGAAGTGACAGAGAATGAAAAACTGTTTTTT; cdr3_aa: CASSLEVTENEKLFF
j_call: TRBJ1-5; d_call: NA; v_call: TRBV28; clone_size: NA; cdr3_nt: TGTGCCAGCAGTTTGAACCCGGTTAGCAATCAGCCCCAGCATTTT; cdr3_aa: CASSLNPVSNQPQHF
j_call: TRBJ1-1; d_call: NA; v_call: TRBV29-1; clone_size: few; cdr3_nt: TGCAGCGTTGATAGAGCCCGGGGGGCTTTCTTT; cdr3_aa: CSVDRARGAFF
j_call: TRBJ1-2; d_call: TRBD1; v_call: TRBV7-9; clone_size: NA; cdr3_nt: TGTGCCAGCAGCATTGGACAGGGGACCGCTGGCTACACCTTC; cdr3_aa: CASSIGQGTAGYTF
j_call: TRBJ1-2; d_call: NA; v_call: TRBV27; clone_size: NA; cdr3_nt: TGTGCCAGCTCTAAGAGGGGGAACTATGGCTACACCTTC; cdr3_aa: CASSKRGNYGYTF
j_call: TRBJ2-7; d_call: TRBD1; v_call: TRBV11-2; clone_size: NA; cdr3_nt: TGTGCCAGCAGCCCGACAGGGGCCCATTACGAGCAGTACTTC; cdr3_aa: CASSPTGAHYEQYF